Each of the 24 T cell receptor beta chains below was sequenced from the same sample in a study of human T cells and chemical hapten exposure. TCRdb re-called the RACE reads through MiXCR, storing one row per CDR3 protein. The table records some 330,000 distinct CDR3 sequences, over 5% of them present only once. Stated time point: pre-sensitization, week 0. As to treatment: therapeutic diphenylcyclopropenone sensitization with weekly scalp DPC. Sequenced here: whole blood, sampled in connection with sensitization to the hapten diphenylcyclopropenone (DPC). The receptors shown here come from a woman aged 18-30 years with alopecia areata. Some clones in this sample may be carry-over from other donors' samples.

The CDR3 loop is CASSPFITSEAGNTIYF. Here the CDR3 DNA reads TGTGCCAGCTCACCATTTATTACGTCCGAGGCTGGAAACACCATATATTTT. The rearrangement uses TRBV18 and TRBJ1-3; D uncertain. The V end lost 2 bases, the J end lost 2 bases, and 16 bases lay between the germline ends. Germline lookup yields CDR1 KGHSH and CDR2 LQKENI. The CDR3 is made up of 17 amino acids.

This clonotype was seen a handful of times. The chain employs TRBV7-2 and TRBJ1-2; D is undetermined. This CDR3 region has 15 residues. Trimming shortened V by 1 base and J by 0 bases, and 9 bases separated the two germline ends. Germline-derived CDR1 and CDR2 are SGHTA and FQGNSA. The CDR3 sequence: CASSLVWESNYGYTF. Written as DNA, the CDR3 is TGTGCCAGCAGCTTAGTATGGGAATCTAACTATGGCTACACCTTC.

This clonotype was recorded many times. This chain joins TRBV4-3 and TRBJ2-5, with TRBD2 matching 11 bases. The CDR3 runs to 19 residues. The V and J ends lost 0 bases and 1 base, in that order; junction bases with no gene match: 10. Germline assignment: CDR1 LGHNA and CDR2 YSLEER. For the CDR3, the DNA is TGCGCCAGCAGCCAAGATCGTCTAGCGGGGGGCCGTAGCCAAGAGACCCAGTACTTC. It is translated as CASSQDRLAGGRSQETQYF.

This clonotype has a count of ten or more. The chain joins TRBV25-1 to TRBJ1-2; no clear D gene. The CDR3 loop spans 14 amino acids. Germline V gives CDR1 MGHDK, CDR2 SYGVNS. Trimming left V 4 bases short and J 7 bases short, with 16 bases between. This chain's CDR3 is CASSVPGSSLGYTF. Here the CDR3 DNA reads TGTGCCAGCAGTGTGCCGGGCAGCTCTCTTGGCTACACCTTC.

There are many counts of this clonotype. The chain recombines TRBV27 with TRBJ1-1; D remains ambiguous. Germline V gene sequence: CDR1 MNHEY, CDR2 SMNVEV (reference sequence). V gave up 5 bases and J gave up 4 bases, with 17 bases separating them. The CDR3 runs 15 residues. CDR3 residues: CASSEYQRSSTEAFF. The CDR3 DNA sequence: TGTGCCAGCAGTGAGTACCAGCGCTCGAGCACTGAAGCTTTCTTT.

V gene TRBV25-1 combines with J gene TRBJ2-7; TRBD1 or TRBD2 may be the D gene (5 bases each). CDR3 size: 14 residues. Trimming took off 8 bases at V and 2 bases at J, with 16 bases between the two ends. Germline V lookup: CDR1 MGHDK, CDR2 SYGVNS. The CDR3 sequence is CASVSGTGTYEQYF. The CDR3 nucleotides are TGTGCCAGCGTATCCGGGACGGGCACCTACGAGCAGTACTTC.

The chain combines TRBV4-3 with TRBJ2-1; the D gene could be TRBD1 or TRBD2 (5 bases each). The CDR3 has 13 amino acids. With 2 bases removed from V and 10 bases from J, the gap between germline ends came to 12 bases. In germline, CDR1 is LGHNA, CDR2 YSLEER. DNA of the CDR3: TGCGCCAGCAGCCAACACCGTGGGGGAGAGCAGTTCTTC. Its translation is CASSQHRGGEQFF.

In this sample, this clonotype turned up many times. V and J are TRBV4-2 and TRBJ2-3; D not certain. The germline gives CDR1 LGHNA, CDR2 YNFKEQ. V dropped 2 bases and J dropped 3 bases, with 0 bases sitting between them. The CDR3 runs to 11 residues. As DNA, the CDR3 is TGTGCCAGCAGCCAAACAGATACGCAGTATTTT. As protein: CASSQTDTQYF.

This clonotype came up a few times. The gene calls are TRBV6-2 or TRBV6-3 and TRBJ1-5; TRBD1 matches 7 bases. Germline V lookup: CDR1 MNHEY, CDR2 SVGEGT. This CDR3 has 14 amino acids. V was pared by 5 bases and J by 9 bases, with 10 bases of the junction left unmatched. In DNA form, the CDR3 reads TGTGCCAGCAGTACAGGGGCCCCTTATGGGCCCCAGCATTTT. It specifies CASSTGAPYGPQHF.

The chain couples TRBV6-2 or TRBV6-3 to TRBJ2-5, with 11 nucleotides matching TRBD2. CDR3 length: 16 residues. Germline CDR1 MNHEY, CDR2 SVGEGT. V shed 6 bases, J shed 5 bases, and the junction held 11 bases outside the gene matches. For the CDR3, the DNA is TGTGCCAGCAGCGACGGTATAGCGGGGGGGAGTGAGACCCAGTACTTC. Protein product: CASSDGIAGGSETQYF.

This clonotype was seen only a few times. The chain is built from TRBV28 and TRBJ1-3; D gene uncertain. V shed 7 bases and J shed 0 bases, with 10 bases lying between them. The CDR3 runs to 14 residues. Germline loops: CDR1 MDHEN, CDR2 SYDVKM. The CDR3 reads CASNDRGSGNTIYF. CDR3 DNA sequence: TGTGCCAGCAATGACCGGGGCTCTGGAAACACCATATATTTT.

This clonotype has more than one count but fewer than ten. V usage is TRBV13 and J usage is TRBJ1-4, with TRBD1 identical over 8 bases. With V trimmed by 3 bases and J by 4 bases, 10 bases remained unmatched. This CDR3 spans 17 amino acids. CDR1 is PRHDT, CDR2 FYEKMQ, per germline (reference sequence). The CDR3: CASSLILGTGRNEKLFF. The CDR3 DNA reads TGTGCCAGCAGCTTGATCTTAGGGACAGGTCGTAATGAAAAACTGTTTTTT.

This clonotype was detected ten times or more. The chain uses TRBV6-2 or TRBV6-3 and TRBJ2-3, with 8 bases aligning to TRBD1. The V gene's germline CDR1 is MNHEY and CDR2 SVGEGT. With V trimmed by 4 bases and J by 2 bases, 8 bases remained unmatched. The CDR3 length is 16 residues. CDR3 sequence reads: CASSSPGGPLTDTQYF. CDR3 bases: TGTGCCAGCAGTTCGCCAGGGGGCCCCCTCACAGATACGCAGTATTTT.

The V gene is TRBV20-1, the J gene TRBJ2-7; D possibly corresponds to TRBD1 (6 bases). V shed 6 bases and J shed 1 base, with 19 bases lying between them. The length of the CDR3 is 15 residues. Germline V CDR1 and CDR2: DFQATT, SNEGSKA (reference sequence). Written as DNA, the CDR3 is TGCAGTGCCCAAGCACTGAGGGGGATGTCCTACGAGCAGTACTTC. Translation gives CSAQALRGMSYEQYF.

This clonotype was observed many times. The chain is built from TRBV20-1 and TRBJ1-1; tentatively, D is TRBD1 (6 bases). Germline V gene sequence: CDR1 DFQATT, CDR2 SNEGSKA (reference sequence). The CDR3 runs to 14 residues. V shed 1 base and J shed 1 base, with 10 bases lying between them. The CDR3 region is CSARGRTANTEAFF. DNA for the CDR3: TGCAGTGCTAGAGGCCGGACAGCGAACACTGAAGCTTTCTTT.

The V call is TRBV25-1, the J call TRBJ2-1; possibly TRBD1 for D (5 bases). The CDR3 is made up of 16 amino acids. From germline, CDR1 is MGHDK and CDR2 SYGVNS. Trimming took 3 bases from V and 7 from J, leaving 19 bases between them. For the CDR3, the DNA is TGTGCCAGCAGTGATTGGTCAGGGTACCCCAAGAATGAGCAGTTCTTC. Its protein product is CASSDWSGYPKNEQFF.

A few counts support this clonotype. The chain combines TRBV12-5 with TRBJ2-3; the D call may be TRBD1 or TRBD2 (6 bases each). V lost 6 bases, J lost 4 bases, and 20 bases lay in between. The CDR3 contains 16 residues. Germline V gene data show CDR1 as LGHNT and CDR2 as FRNRAP. CDR3 residues: CASGSGVGGSADTQYF. CDR3 bases: TGTGCTAGTGGCTCGGGGGTAGGGGGGAGCGCAGATACGCAGTATTTT.

The J gene is TRBJ1-4, the V gene TRBV13; D is unresolved. CDR1 is PRHDT, CDR2 FYEKMQ, per germline (reference sequence). The V end was cut by 4 bases, the J end by 8 bases, with 17 bases between. The CDR3 is made up of 15 amino acids. The DNA for the CDR3 is TGTGCCAGCAGCTGGGAACGGAACCTAGGGGAAAAACTGTTTTTT. Its translation is CASSWERNLGEKLFF.

This clonotype was seen a handful of times. The chain carries TRBV12-3 or TRBV12-4 and TRBJ2-7, with 7 bases aligning to TRBD2. Losses at the gene ends were 5 bases for V and 7 bases for J; bases not matched to a gene: 11. The CDR3 extends over 14 amino acids. Here the CDR3 DNA reads TGTGCCAGCAGTCCCAGCGGGACTTGGGGGGAGCAGTACTTC. This sequence encodes CASSPSGTWGEQYF.

This clonotype was counted at least ten times. This chain links TRBV11-3 with TRBJ2-7, with D unresolved. Between the trimmed V and J ends, which lost 0 bases and 6 bases, there was a span of 6 bases. Germline assignment: CDR1 SGHNT and CDR2 YENEEA. This CDR3 has 12 residues. In DNA form, the CDR3 reads TGTGCCAGCAGCTTAGATCCTGCCGAGCAGTACTTC. This sequence encodes CASSLDPAEQYF.

This clonotype turned up a few times. V usage is TRBV27 and J usage is TRBJ2-1; TRBD2 might be the D (6 bases). The germline V gene has CDR1 MNHEY and CDR2 SMNVEV (reference sequence). CDR3 size: 16 residues. The V end was cut by 3 bases, the J end by 8 bases, with 20 bases between. Here the CDR3 reads CASSFAGRHSSDEQFF. The CDR3 coding sequence is TGTGCCAGCAGTTTTGCGGGACGGCACTCCTCCGATGAGCAGTTCTTC.

This clonotype was seen more than once but under ten times. The gene calls are TRBV3-1 and TRBJ2-5; the D is unclear. Trimming took off 0 bases at V and 2 bases at J, with 7 bases between the two ends. This CDR3 spans 14 amino acids. Germline V gene lookup returns CDR1 LGHDT and CDR2 YNNKEL (reference sequence). CDR3 sequence (DNA): TGTGCCAGCAGCCAAGATATCGGACAAGAGACCCAGTACTTC. This gives the protein CASSQDIGQETQYF.

The V and J genes are TRBV2 and TRBJ1-1; D is unresolved. CDR1 is SNHLY and CDR2 is FYNNEI in the germline V gene. The V end was cut by 7 bases, the J end by 0 bases, with 12 bases between. CDR3 length equals 14 residues. CDR3 region: CASTAANMNTEAFF. The CDR3 DNA sequence: TGTGCCAGCACGGCAGCTAACATGAACACTGAAGCTTTCTTT.

This clonotype came up many times. The CDR3 reads CASSWGWENTEAFF. The CDR3 region has the DNA TGTGCCAGCAGCTGGGGGTGGGAGAACACTGAAGCTTTCTTT. The V gene is TRBV5-5, the J gene TRBJ1-1, with D perhaps matching TRBD1 (5 bases). The germline V gene has CDR1 SGHKS and CDR2 YYEKEE (reference sequence). Trimming took 3 bases from V and 1 from J, leaving 10 bases between them. The length of the CDR3 is 14 residues.